The source of this T cell receptor (beta chain) is a study of T cells after yellow fever vaccination (dated by TCRdb to the late 2010s). About the investigation overall: The SMART-Seq v4 Ultra Low Input RNA kit was used to prepare libraries from fractions with low cell numbers. To track T-cell clones before and after primary and booster YFV17D yellow fever vaccination, bulk TCR alpha and beta repertoires were sequenced longitudinally. Two healthy male donors, one aged 18 to 30 and one aged 30 to 40 years, made up the cohort. Bulk PBMC replicates and cell subsets were isolated from blood drawn at multiple timepoints before and after both primary and secondary immunization. Study-wide conclusions, independent of this receptor: A small fraction of clonotypes showed up in both the CD4 and CD8 compartments, probably as a result of convergent recombination. Because only a couple of donors were included in the study, the extent to which the findings can be generalized is limited. Because abundant contaminating clonotypes from the bulk population could be contained in FACS-sorted repertoires, computational filtering was required. The secondary T-cell response was weaker than the primary response but faster, peaking on day 5 instead of day 15. After the booster, most of the clones that had expanded following primary vaccination were detected again (almost 98% of CD4 and 80% to 90% of CD8), which suggests that memory was broadly maintained.

There are a few counts of this clonotype. Its antigen target is currently unknown. Qualities for individual bases were not recorded, and no much larger clone is one base off. The intended sense of this specimen's treatment or condition label: live attenuated yellow fever vaccine strain. Two biological replicates of bulk PBMCs were collected at each blood-draw timepoint. A standard Ficoll-Paque protocol was used to isolate PBMCs from peripheral blood. RNA was extracted with TriZol from bulk PBMCs, CD4 and CD8 fractions, and dextramer-positive and dextramer-negative fractions. Synthesis of TCR cDNA relied on 5'RACE template switching, a step that introduced a universal primer site along with unique molecular identifiers. cDNA synthesis was primed from both the TCR alpha and TCR beta constant segments. Library amplification involved two PCR steps, and the second step added sample barcodes and sequencing adapters. Sequencing of libraries was done on Illumina HiSeq 2500 (2x100 bp) or NovaSeq (2x150 bp). Under the source paper's analysis protocol: Demultiplexing of reads and collapsing into UMI consensus sequences were performed with MIGEC, and V(D)J alignment was carried out with MiXCR. Vaccine-responding clonotypes were identified with edgeR using replicate PBMC samples, with FDR below 0.01 and a log2 fold change above 5 up to day 15 being required. Each bulk clonotype was labeled CD4 or CD8 based on which sequenced repertoire, CD4 or CD8, contained the clonotype at higher abundance. The public reads were quality trimmed at Q25 with fastp and then assembled into clones with MiXCR by TCRdb, keeping productive beta chains. For every CDR3 protein sequence, its rows merge into one entry that carries the most common genes and DNA. The V and J calls were not made by the authors but by TCRdb's processing. Recorded for this sample are around 600,000 distinct CDR3 sequences; roughly 12% of them occurred a single time. The biggest ten clones account for 14% to 15% of the sample.

The sequences come from PBMCs, collected on the day of the yellow fever booster vaccination. This sequence was found in a man aged 30 to 39 who received the YFV17D yellow fever vaccine.

The DNA sequence is as follows: TGTGCCAGCAGTCCCAGCGGGACGGCGGCTGGCTACACCTTC. Its protein product is CASSPSGTAAGYTF. This receptor chain uses TRBV28 and TRBJ1-2, and perhaps TRBD1 as D gene, on 5 matching bases. Cut back by 5 bases and 7 bases, the V and J ends lie 17 bases apart. Including cysteine and phenylalanine, the CDR3 has 14 amino acids. Of all the DNA, just the CDR3 is kept, 42 bases in frame from base 1. In the germline V gene, CDR1 corresponds to MDHEN and CDR2 to SYDVKM.